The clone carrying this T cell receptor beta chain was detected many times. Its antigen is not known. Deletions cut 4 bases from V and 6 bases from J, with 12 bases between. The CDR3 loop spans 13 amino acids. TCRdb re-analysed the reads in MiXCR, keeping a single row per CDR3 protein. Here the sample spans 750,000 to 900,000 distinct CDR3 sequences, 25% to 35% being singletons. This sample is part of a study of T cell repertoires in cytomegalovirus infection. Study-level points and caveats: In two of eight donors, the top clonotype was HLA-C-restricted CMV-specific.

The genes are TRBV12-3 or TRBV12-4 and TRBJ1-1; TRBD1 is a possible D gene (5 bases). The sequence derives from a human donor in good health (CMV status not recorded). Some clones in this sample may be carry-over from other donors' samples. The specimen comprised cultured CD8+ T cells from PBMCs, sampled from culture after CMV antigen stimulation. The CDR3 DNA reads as TGTGCCAGCAGTTCGGGACCTGTGCCTGAAGCTTTCTTT. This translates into CASSSGPVPEAFF.